The entry below describes one TCR beta chain. The antigen it recognizes is unknown. Base qualities are not at hand, and no much larger clone is one base apart. These data belong to a study of blood T cell repertoires in COVID-19 (dated by TCRdb to 2018 to 2020). In terms of the full investigation: The collaborator samples originated in the United States, Italy and Spain and spanned the acute and convalescent phases of COVID-19. The material from the prospective study consisted of cDNA or gDNA derived from T cells, B-cell-depleted T cells, or PBMCs. The dataset comprised deeply sampled blood TCRbeta repertoires from subjects exposed to, actively infected with, or recovered from COVID-19. The repertoires were released in a freely available public database intended as a resource for research on the immune response to SARS-CoV-2. The samples were drawn from two sources: the first 160 participants of the ongoing ImmuneRACE study, and fewer than 1,500 subjects contributed by 6 global collaborators. The sample metadata nearly always contained a de-identified subject ID, COVID-19 status, age in years and sex. Where available, HLA class I and class II types were obtained from metadata supplied by the sample provider rather than from assay-based typing.

Collaborating institutions collected whole blood in K2EDTA tubes following their own protocols. Collaborator samples were shipped for TCRbeta analysis as frozen whole blood, isolated PBMCs, or DNA extracted from either sample type. TCRbeta CDR3 regions were amplified from genomic DNA by means of the immunoSEQ Assay, a bias-controlled multiplex PCR. Per the source publication's procedure: Nucleated cell counts per sample were estimated from amplification of reference gene primers within the assay. Sequence reads were collapsed and filtered to measure the absolute abundance of every unique TCRbeta CDR3 rearrangement. For each sample, productive Simpson clonality was calculated as the square root of Simpson's diversity index over productive rearrangements. Sourced from immuneACCESS, this table was stored by TCRdb with only in-frame sequences that have V and J called. A share of the clones is absent; for the studies checked, an unresolved V gene accounts for under half, and the remainder has no known explanation. Clone size and V and J calls were adopted from that table, with D and trimming inferred from the DNA. In all, the sample holds about 150,000 clones, and around 89% of those were seen once. Jointly, the top ten make up approximately 2.9% of the sample.

Study-level results and caveats: Clinical and demographic metadata were provided uncurated, with the amount varying by source and participant.

The source material was peripheral blood. The clonotype comes from a man aged 55-75 years with acute or convalescent COVID-19.

The nucleotides are TGCAGCGTTGGGATTGGGGGGGTGAACACTGAAGCTTTCTTT. It translates as CSVGIGGVNTEAFF. The chain is encoded by TRBV29-1 joined to TRBJ1-1; the D gene is perhaps TRBD1, on 5 matching bases. In the germline V gene, CDR1 corresponds to SQVTM and CDR2 to ANQGSEA. V and J lose 4 bases and 0 bases, and a span of 12 bases separates them. Including the terminal cysteine and phenylalanine, the CDR3 comprises 14 residues. The DNA shown is the 42-base CDR3, in frame from base 1.